What follows is one T cell receptor beta chain and its context. This record comes from a study of blood T cell repertoires in COVID-19. Study-wide background: PBMCs, B-cell-depleted T cells, or T cells were the source of the cDNA or gDNA that made up the material.

In the original processing: Cell counts per sample came from amplifying reference gene primers. Method: immunoSEQ multiplex PCR; TCRdb's copy keeps in-frame clones and lacks some. D and trimming were read from the DNA, whereas the V and J calls and clone size are those reported in that table. This table has roughly 380,000 clones, 75% to 90% appearing once. The CDR3 consists of 17 residues. CDR1 and CDR2 from the germline V gene are SGHNT and YYREEE (reference sequence). Trimming removed 4 bases from V and 7 bases from J; junction bases left unmatched: 17. The sequence was collected from a young woman with acute or convalescent COVID-19. This rearrangement joins TRBV5-4 to TRBJ2-5; 9 nucleotides agree with TRBD1. Sequenced sample: peripheral blood. CDR3 sequence (DNA): TGTGCCAGCAGCCCAGGGACAGGGAGGGGGCTAATTGCGACCCAGTACTTC. It is translated as CASSPGTGRGLIATQYF.